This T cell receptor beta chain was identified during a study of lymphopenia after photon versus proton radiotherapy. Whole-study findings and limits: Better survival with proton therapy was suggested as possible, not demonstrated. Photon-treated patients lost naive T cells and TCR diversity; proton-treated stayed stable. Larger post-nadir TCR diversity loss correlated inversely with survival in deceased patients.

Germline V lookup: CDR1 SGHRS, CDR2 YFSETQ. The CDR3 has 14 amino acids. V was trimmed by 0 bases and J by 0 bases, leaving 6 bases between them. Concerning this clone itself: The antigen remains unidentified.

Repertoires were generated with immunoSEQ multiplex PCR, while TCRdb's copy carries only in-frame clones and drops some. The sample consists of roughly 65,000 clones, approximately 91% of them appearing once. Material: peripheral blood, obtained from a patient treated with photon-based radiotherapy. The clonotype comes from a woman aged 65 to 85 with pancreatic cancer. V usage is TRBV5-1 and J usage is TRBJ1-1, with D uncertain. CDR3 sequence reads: CASSLDTLNTEAFF. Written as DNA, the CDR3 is TGCGCCAGCAGCTTGGATACCTTGAACACTGAAGCTTTCTTT.